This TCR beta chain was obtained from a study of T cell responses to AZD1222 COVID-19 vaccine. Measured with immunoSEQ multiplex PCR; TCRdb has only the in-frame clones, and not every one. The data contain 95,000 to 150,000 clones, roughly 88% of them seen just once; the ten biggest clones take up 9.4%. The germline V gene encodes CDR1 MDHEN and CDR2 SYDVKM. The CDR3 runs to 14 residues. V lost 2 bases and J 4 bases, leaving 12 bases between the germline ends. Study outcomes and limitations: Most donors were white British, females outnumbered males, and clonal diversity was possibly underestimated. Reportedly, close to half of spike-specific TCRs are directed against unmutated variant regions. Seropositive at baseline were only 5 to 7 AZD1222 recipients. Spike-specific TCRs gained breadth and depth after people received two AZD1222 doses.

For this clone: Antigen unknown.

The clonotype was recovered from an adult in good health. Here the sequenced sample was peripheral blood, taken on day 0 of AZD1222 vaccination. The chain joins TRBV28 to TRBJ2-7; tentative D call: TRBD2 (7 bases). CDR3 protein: CASSLEEGGYEQYF. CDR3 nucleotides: TGTGCCAGCAGTTTAGAGGAGGGGGGGTACGAGCAGTACTTC.